This T cell receptor beta chain comes out of a study of cytomegalovirus exposure and HLA in healthy donors. Trimming took 3 bases from V and 0 from J, leaving 7 bases between them. The CDR3 is 15 residues long. The germline V gene encodes CDR1 SGDLS and CDR2 YYNGEE. PCR was performed using 60 Vbeta and 13 Jbeta primers. TCRdb keeps only in-frame clones here, not all; method: immunoSEQ multiplex PCR. The data contain around 200,000 clones, 75% to 85% of them singletons. The chain couples TRBV9 to TRBJ2-6, with D hard to call. Sequencing input: PBMCs. This receptor was obtained from a boy aged 10-17 years in good health and CMV-seronegative. The CDR3 here is CASSGTSSGANVLTF. CDR3 bases: TGTGCCAGCAGCGGAACCAGCTCTGGGGCCAACGTCCTGACTTTC.